Below, 8 T cell receptor beta chains from the same sample are listed, as sequenced in a study of CD8 T cells in ankylosing spondylitis. MiXCR was run by TCRdb on the 5' RACE reads, yielding one entry per CDR3 protein. This table has 200,000 to 250,000 distinct CDR3 sequences, over 9.5% appearing once. Source material: blood, either unsorted or a sorted T cell fraction (not recorded which). The receptors come from a male donor with ankylosing spondylitis or in good health (not recorded which).

The chain uses TRBV12-3 or TRBV12-4 and TRBJ2-1; weak D call: TRBD2 (6 bases). V was trimmed by 4 bases and J by 0 bases, leaving 7 bases between them. This CDR3 spans 14 amino acids. The CDR3 DNA follows: TGTGCCAGCAGTTACGGGAGCTCCTACAATGAGCAGTTCTTC. Translating gives CASSYGSSYNEQFF.

This clonotype was seen at least ten times. The genes are TRBV7-2 and TRBJ2-1, with D possibly matching TRBD2 (6 bases). The V and J ends lost 1 base and 10 bases respectively, with 14 bases between them. This CDR3 region has 14 residues. Germline CDR1 and CDR2: SGHTA and FQGNSA. The CDR3 DNA reads as TGTGCCAGCAGCTTAGACGGGGAGGCTGCAGAGCAGTTCTTC. Translation: CASSLDGEAAEQFF.

Many counts were recorded for this clonotype. The V and J genes are TRBV11-2 and TRBJ1-5; TRBD1 agrees at 11 bases. CDR3 length: 16 residues. With 4 bases clipped from V and 3 bases from J, the junction kept 5 bases outside the gene matches. Germline values: CDR1 SGHAT, CDR2 FQNNGV. In DNA, the CDR3 is TGTGCCAGCAGCTCGGGGACAGGGGGTCTCAATCAGCCCCAGCATTTT. Translation gives CASSSGTGGLNQPQHF.

This clonotype was seen repeatedly, ten times or more. This chain's CDR3 is CSVQTSEGTDTQYF. In nucleotides, the CDR3 is TGCAGCGTACAGACTAGTGAGGGCACAGATACGCAGTATTTT. The chain carries TRBV29-1 and TRBJ2-3, with D tentatively TRBD2 (6 bases). This CDR3 comprises 14 residues. V dropped 6 bases and J dropped 1 base, with 14 bases sitting between them. Germline V CDR1 and CDR2: SQVTM, ANQGSEA.

The chain is built from TRBV11-2 and TRBJ2-7; D is ambiguous. The germline V gene has CDR1 SGHAT and CDR2 FQNNGV. V was shortened by 0 bases and J by 5 bases, with 8 bases between the two germline ends. This CDR3 is 13 amino acids long. As DNA, the CDR3 is TGTGCCAGCAGCTTAGATCCCGGACACGAGCAGTACTTC. This encodes CASSLDPGHEQYF.

In its sample, this clonotype was seen many times. This chain links TRBV9 with TRBJ1-6; 9 bases are a match to TRBD1. Germline V gene data show CDR1 as SGDLS and CDR2 as YYNGEE. Trimming took 4 bases from V and 9 from J; bases not matched to a gene: 5. CDR3 length: 14 amino acids. The CDR3 DNA reads TGTGCCAGCAGCAAGGGACAGGGAGGTTCACCCCTCCACTTT. It is translated as CASSKGQGGSPLHF.

This clonotype was seen a few times. The chain couples TRBV2 to TRBJ1-5; tentatively, D is TRBD1 (6 bases). Per germline, CDR1 SNHLY and CDR2 FYNNEI. V lost 6 bases and J lost 1, with 13 bases in between. The CDR3 has 15 amino acids. CDR3 sequence (DNA): TGTGCCAGCAGCCCCGGGGGCAGGAGCAATCAGCCCCAGCATTTT. This translates into CASSPGGRSNQPQHF.

There are many counts of this clonotype. V gene TRBV20-1 combines with J gene TRBJ2-1; no clear D. There are 12 residues in the CDR3. The ends were cut back, 4 bases at V and 5 bases at J, with 9 bases in the middle. Germline loops: CDR1 DFQATT, CDR2 SNEGSKA (reference sequence). In DNA, the CDR3 is TGCAGTGCTATGTCCAGCAACAATGAGCAGTTCTTC. The encoded protein is CSAMSSNNEQFF.